Below are 14 T cell receptor beta chains sequenced from a single sample in a study of lymphopenia after photon versus proton radiotherapy. Sequencing was performed with immunoSEQ multiplex PCR; in TCRdb, only in-frame clones are kept and a portion is missing. The sample contains some 64,000 clones, 87% of which appear only once. Sequences were derived from peripheral blood, sampled from a patient treated with proton-based radiotherapy. Receptor source: an elderly man with esophageal cancer.

CDR3 region: CASSEWGTSGAAEQFF. Written as DNA, the CDR3 is TGTGCCAGCAGTGAATGGGGGACTAGCGGGGCGGCTGAGCAGTTCTTC. The chain joins TRBV2 to TRBJ2-1; 13 bases fit TRBD2. V was pared by 2 bases and J by 9 bases, with 7 bases of the junction left unmatched. From germline, CDR1 is SNHLY and CDR2 FYNNEI. CDR3 length equals 16 residues.

This rearrangement joins TRBV7-9 to TRBJ2-1; 9 bases match TRBD1. The CDR3 spans 15 residues. V was pared by 5 bases and J by 8 bases, with 10 bases of the junction left unmatched. CDR1 is SEHNR and CDR2 is FQNEAQ in the germline V gene (reference sequence). CDR3 DNA: TGTGCCAGCAGCCGACAGGGGGTAGTCCCCCATGAGCAGTTCTTC. Translation gives CASSRQGVVPHEQFF.

V and J are TRBV5-4 and TRBJ2-7; no firm D call. V lost 2 bases and J lost 7, with 7 bases in between. Germline CDR1 is SGHNT and CDR2 is YYREEE (reference sequence). CDR3 length: 11 residues. The CDR3 region has the DNA TGTGCCAGCAGCTTATTGGGAGAGCAGTACTTC. Its protein is CASSLLGEQYF.

The V and J genes are TRBV5-1 and TRBJ2-7; TRBD1 agrees at 9 bases. V gave up 4 bases and J gave up 4 bases; unmatched junction bases: 6. This CDR3 spans 14 amino acids. Germline loops: CDR1 SGHRS, CDR2 YFSETQ. CDR3 sequence reads: CASSTGQGRYEQYF. The DNA for the CDR3 is TGCGCCAGCAGCACGGGACAGGGACGGTACGAGCAGTACTTC.

The chain recombines TRBV7-2 with TRBJ2-5, with D unclear. Germline CDR1 is SGHTA and CDR2 is FQGNSA. The germline V and J ends were trimmed by 3 bases and 2 bases, with 13 bases remaining between them. The CDR3 has 15 amino acids. The CDR3 spells CASSFWQAVQETQYF. DNA of the CDR3: TGTGCCAGCAGCTTTTGGCAAGCAGTGCAAGAGACCCAGTACTTC. The full variable domain, rest sourced from reference TRBV7-2 and TRBJ2-5, is GAGVSQSPSNKVTEKGKDVELRCDPISGHTALYWYRQSLGQGLEFLIYFQGNSAPDKSGLPSDRFSAERTGGSVSTLTIQRTQQEDSAVYLCASSFWQAVQETQYFGPGTRLLVL.

The J gene is TRBJ2-7, the V gene TRBV2; 7 bases fit TRBD1. This CDR3 spans 13 amino acids. V shed 9 bases, J shed 9 bases, and the junction held 14 bases outside the gene matches. Germline CDR1 reads SNHLY; CDR2 reads FYNNEI. The CDR3 sequence: CASQTGHLVGQYF. The CDR3 nucleotides are TGTGCCAGTCAGACAGGGCACCTGGTGGGGCAGTACTTC. Using reference TRBV2 and TRBJ2-7 for the parts outside the CDR3, the full variable domain is EPEVTQTPSHQVTQMGQEVILRCVPISNHLYFYWYRQILGQKVEFLVSFYNNEISEKSEIFDDQFSVERPDGSNFTLKIRSTKLEDSAMYFCASQTGHLVGQYFGPGTRLTVT.

The CDR3 DNA reads TGCGCCAGCAGTCGGACCCGCCAAGAGACCCAGTACTTC. It is translated as CASSRTRQETQYF. This chain connects TRBV5-1 to TRBJ2-5, with D unclear. The CDR3 extends over 13 amino acids. Germline CDR1 SGHRS, CDR2 YFSETQ. Trimming took 5 bases from V and 1 from J, leaving 9 bases between them.

The chain has TRBV7-9 and TRBJ2-7, with TRBD2 as a possible D gene (5 bases). Germline-derived CDR1 and CDR2 are SEHNR and FQNEAQ (reference sequence). Trimming took off 7 bases at V and 2 bases at J, with 12 bases between the two ends. This CDR3 contains 13 residues. CDR3 amino acids: CASTPGLTYEQYF. The CDR3 DNA is TGTGCCAGCACCCCGGGGTTAACCTACGAGCAGTACTTC.

Concerning this clone itself: One end of the junction varies from germline; a read error may be responsible. The chain carries TRBV11-2 and TRBJ1-1, with D maybe TRBD1 (5 bases). The CDR3 runs 13 residues. Germline lookup yields CDR1 SGHAT and CDR2 FQNNGV. The CDR3 DNA reads as TGTGCCAGCAGCTCTCTAGGGGACTCTTGGGCCGCCTTT. Amino acids: CASSSLGDSWAAF.

The V and J genes are TRBV6-6 and TRBJ2-3; tentative D call: TRBD1 (5 bases). Trimming removed 6 bases from V and 0 bases from J, with 10 bases in between. The CDR3 has 14 amino acids. Germline CDR1 is MNHNY and CDR2 is SVGAGI (reference sequence). As DNA, the CDR3 is TGTGCCAGCAGAAGGACAACTAGCACAGATACGCAGTATTTT. Its translation: CASRRTTSTDTQYF.

CDR3 DNA sequence: TGTGCCAGTAGTCCCCGGGACAGGGGGCTAGGGGCCAACGTCCTGACTTTC. Amino acid sequence: CASSPRDRGLGANVLTF. The rearrangement links TRBV19 to TRBJ2-6; TRBD1 matches at 12 bases. V gave up 5 bases and J gave up 4 bases; unmatched junction bases: 6. CDR1 and CDR2 from the germline V gene are LNHDA and SQIVND (reference sequence). The CDR3 loop spans 17 amino acids.

This chain connects TRBV30 to TRBJ1-2; TRBD1 matches 8 bases. Germline CDR1 is GTSNPN and CDR2 is SVGIG (reference sequence). V dropped 2 bases and J dropped 8; count of bases not matched to a gene: 19. The CDR3 extends over 17 amino acids. The DNA of the CDR3 is TGTGCCTGGAGTCCCCAGACAGGGGATTGGGGAACTAGCGGCTACACCTTC. It encodes CAWSPQTGDWGTSGYTF.

This chain joins TRBV6-1 and TRBJ2-2; TRBD1 might be the D (5 bases). Between the trimmed V and J ends, which lost 2 bases and 5 bases, there was a span of 15 bases. The CDR3 runs 16 residues. The germline V gene has CDR1 MNHNS and CDR2 SASEGT. This CDR3 is CASSEFWGLETGELFF. In DNA form, the CDR3 reads TGTGCCAGCAGTGAATTCTGGGGCCTGGAGACCGGGGAGCTGTTTTTT.

The rearrangement joins TRBV12-1 to TRBJ1-6. TRBV12-1 is assigned pseudogene status. The CDR3 runs 20 residues. CDR3 bases: TGTGCCAGCAGCAACGGGGAAGGCCTTTCAGGGAGGTCCTATAATTCACCCCTCCACTTT. This gives the protein CASSNGEGLSGRSYNSPLHF.